Presented here are 3 T cell receptor beta chains from one specimen sequenced in a study of blood T cell repertoires in COVID-19. Method: immunoSEQ multiplex PCR; TCRdb's copy keeps in-frame clones and lacks some. Counted here are 200,000 or so clones, around nine tenths occurring once; the ten biggest clones make up more than 2.5%. The sample was peripheral blood. The receptors derive from a man aged 60 to 75 with acute or convalescent COVID-19.

This clone was counted at least ten times. This chain connects TRBV5-6 to TRBJ1-5; D ambiguous. CDR3 length: 18 amino acids. Per the germline V gene, CDR1 is SGHDT and CDR2 is YYEEEE. V was shortened by 2 bases and J by 0 bases, with 18 bases between the two germline ends. The CDR3 here is CASSLLRLGRDSNQPQHF. DNA of the CDR3: TGTGCCAGCAGCTTATTGAGGCTCGGCCGGGATAGCAATCAGCCCCAGCATTTT. The entire variable domain, with the rest obtained from reference TRBV5-6 and TRBJ1-5, is as follows: DAGVTQSPTHLIKTRGQQVTLRCSPKSGHDTVSWYQQALGQGPQFIFQYYEEEERQRGNFPDRFSGHQFPNYSSELNVNALLLGDSALYLCASSLLRLGRDSNQPQHFGDGTRLSIL.

The J gene is TRBJ1-2, the V gene TRBV6-1; unclear D gene. The CDR3 has 12 amino acids. Trimming left V 3 bases short and J 4 bases short, with 6 bases between. From germline, CDR1 is MNHNS and CDR2 SASEGT. This CDR3 is CASSDRGYGYTF. CDR3 nucleotides: TGTGCCAGCAGTGATCGGGGCTATGGCTACACCTTC.

This rearrangement joins TRBV19 to TRBJ2-4; a possible D gene is TRBD1 (6 bases). The V and J ends lost 3 bases and 6 bases respectively, with 6 bases between them. Germline-derived CDR1 and CDR2 are LNHDA and SQIVND (reference sequence). The length of the CDR3 is 12 residues. Written as DNA, the CDR3 is TGTGCCAGTAGTATGACAGGAAACATTCAGTACTTC. As protein: CASSMTGNIQYF.